The T cell receptor (beta chain) under discussion was sequenced for a study of Ad26.COV2.S vaccination and SARS-CoV-2 variants. Germline CDR1 SNHLY, CDR2 FYNNEI. The CDR3 covers 12 residues. With V trimmed by 4 bases and J by 6 bases, 1 base remained unmatched. The treatment denotes: approximately 18 received Ad26.COV2.S at low or high dose, single or two shots; a few received placebo; per-sample allocation not given. Collection of samples fell on day 63 after the first vaccine or placebo injection. A Boston donor was an adult aged 18-55 years. The protocol was immunoSEQ multiplex PCR, while the TCRdb copy is restricted to in-frame clones and leaves out a portion. The sample has about 680,000 clones, 70% to 90% seen once.

Sequencing used peripheral blood, obtained in a trial of Ad26.COV2.S vaccine versus placebo. The rearrangement links TRBV2 to TRBJ1-1; 8 bases agree with TRBD1. This sequence was found in a person between 18 and 60 years old who received the Ad26.COV2.S COVID-19 vaccine or a placebo. DNA for the CDR3: TGTGCCAGCAGTGCACAGGGGGCTGAAGCTTTCTTT. Protein sequence: CASSAQGAEAFF.